This T cell receptor (beta chain) appears in the sequencing data of a study of patients and donors after allogeneic stem cell transplantation. The CDR3 is 15 residues long. Germline CDR1 is SNHLY and CDR2 is FYNNEI. The ends were cut back, 1 base at V and 0 bases at J, with 9 bases in the middle. One entry per CDR3 protein results from TCRdb running MiXCR on the RT-PCR reads. The sample contains about 960,000 distinct CDR3 sequences, more than 15% of which appear only once. This clonotype has more than one count but fewer than ten. Sequencing used blood, either unsorted or a sorted T cell fraction (not recorded which). The J gene is TRBJ1-2, the V gene TRBV2; D gene ambiguous. The TCR originated in a human donor who was either an allogeneic HSCT recipient or a stem cell or donor lymphocyte infusion donor (not recorded which). It is not recorded whose cells these are; they may come from a transplant donor. This CDR3 reads CASSEESPANYGYTF. The CDR3 coding sequence is TGTGCCAGCAGTGAAGAGTCGCCAGCTAACTATGGCTACACCTTC.